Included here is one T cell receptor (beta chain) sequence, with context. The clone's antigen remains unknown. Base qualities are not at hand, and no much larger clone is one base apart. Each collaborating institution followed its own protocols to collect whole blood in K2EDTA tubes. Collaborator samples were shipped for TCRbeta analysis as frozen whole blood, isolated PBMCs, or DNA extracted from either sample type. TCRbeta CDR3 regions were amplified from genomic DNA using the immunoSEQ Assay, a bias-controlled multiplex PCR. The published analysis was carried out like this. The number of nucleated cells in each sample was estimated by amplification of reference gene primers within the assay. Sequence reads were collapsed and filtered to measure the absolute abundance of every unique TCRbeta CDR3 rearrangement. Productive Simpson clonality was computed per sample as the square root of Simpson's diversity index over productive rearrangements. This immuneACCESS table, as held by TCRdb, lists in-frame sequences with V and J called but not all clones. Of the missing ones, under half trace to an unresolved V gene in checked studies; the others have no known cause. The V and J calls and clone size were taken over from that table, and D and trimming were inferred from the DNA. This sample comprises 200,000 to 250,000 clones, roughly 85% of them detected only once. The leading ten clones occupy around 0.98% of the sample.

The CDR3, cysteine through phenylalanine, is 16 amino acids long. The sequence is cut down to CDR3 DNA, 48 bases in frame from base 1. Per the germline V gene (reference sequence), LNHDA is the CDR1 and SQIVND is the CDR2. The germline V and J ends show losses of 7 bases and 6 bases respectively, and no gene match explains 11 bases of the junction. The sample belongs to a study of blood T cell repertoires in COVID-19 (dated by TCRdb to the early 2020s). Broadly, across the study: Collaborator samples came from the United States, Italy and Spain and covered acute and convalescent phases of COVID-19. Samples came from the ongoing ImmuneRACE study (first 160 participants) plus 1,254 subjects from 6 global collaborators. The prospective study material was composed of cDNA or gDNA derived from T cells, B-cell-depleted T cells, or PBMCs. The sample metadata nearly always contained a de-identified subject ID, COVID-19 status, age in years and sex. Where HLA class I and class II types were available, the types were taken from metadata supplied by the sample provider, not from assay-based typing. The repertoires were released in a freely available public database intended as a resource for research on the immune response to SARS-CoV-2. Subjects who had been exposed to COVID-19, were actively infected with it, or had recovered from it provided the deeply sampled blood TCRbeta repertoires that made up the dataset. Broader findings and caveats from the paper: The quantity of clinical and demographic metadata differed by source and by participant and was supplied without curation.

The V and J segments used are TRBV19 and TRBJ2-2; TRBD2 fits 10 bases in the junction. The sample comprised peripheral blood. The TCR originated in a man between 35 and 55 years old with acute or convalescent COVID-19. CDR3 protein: CASTPSGGAGPGELFF. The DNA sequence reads TGTGCCAGTACCCCGAGCGGGGGGGCTGGTCCCGGGGAGCTGTTTTTT.